The rows below give T cell receptor beta chains drawn from one sample of a study of blood T cell repertoires in COVID-19. Repertoires were generated with immunoSEQ multiplex PCR, while TCRdb's copy carries only in-frame clones and drops some. Of tens of thousands of clones in the sample, about 89% were seen once. Sample: peripheral blood. Receptor source: a woman between 45 and 60 years old in a cohort sampled during active COVID-19. Both conserved end residues are part of each CDR3. Each record gives: J gene, V gene, clone size, D gene, CDR3 DNA, CDR3 protein. A D gene is named only where the DNA matches it firmly. Size is stated for part of the rows, as once, few or many counts, or as a class when the clone is expanded.

j_call: TRBJ2-7
v_call: TRBV18
clone_size: -
d_call: TRBD2
cdr3_nt: TGTGCCAGCTCACCCTCCCTAGCGGGGGCCTCCTACGAGCAGTACTTC
cdr3_aa: CASSPSLAGASYEQYF

j_call: TRBJ1-5
v_call: TRBV6-6
clone_size: few
d_call: TRBD1
cdr3_nt: TGTGCCAGCAGTAACCTGGGACAGGGGGCTTCTCAGCCCCAGCATTTT
cdr3_aa: CASSNLGQGASQPQHF

j_call: TRBJ2-2
v_call: TRBV3-1/TRBV3-2
clone_size: few
d_call: TRBD1
cdr3_nt: TGTGCCAGCAGCCATTACAGGGGGTCCGGGGAGCTGTTTTTT
cdr3_aa: CASSHYRGSGELFF

j_call: TRBJ1-3
v_call: TRBV28
clone_size: -
d_call: -
cdr3_nt: TGTGCCAGCAGCTCCCCCGGGACATCCTCTGGAAACACCATATATTTT
cdr3_aa: CASSSPGTSSGNTIYF

j_call: TRBJ2-5
v_call: TRBV10-1
clone_size: -
d_call: TRBD1
cdr3_nt: TGCGCCAGCAGTGAGTCCCAGGGGGCGCGGCCCTCCTCCCAGACCCAGTACTTC
cdr3_aa: CASSESQGARPSSQTQYF

j_call: TRBJ2-3
v_call: TRBV29-1
clone_size: -
d_call: TRBD1
cdr3_nt: TGCAGCGTTGAAGGGGCGGTCAGGGGGTCTCGCACAGATACGCAGTATTTT
cdr3_aa: CSVEGAVRGSRTDTQYF

j_call: TRBJ1-6
v_call: TRBV10-3
clone_size: -
d_call: TRBD1
cdr3_nt: TGTGCCATCAGTGAGTCAGGGACAGGGGTCAATTCACCCCTCCACTTT
cdr3_aa: CAISESGTGVNSPLHF

j_call: TRBJ1-2
v_call: TRBV4-1
clone_size: -
d_call: -
cdr3_nt: TGCGCCAGCAGCCAAGGCTCCGGGACTTTAAGCTATGGCTACACCTTC
cdr3_aa: CASSQGSGTLSYGYTF

j_call: TRBJ2-7
v_call: TRBV5-4
clone_size: -
d_call: -
cdr3_nt: TGTGCCAGCAGCCTTAGGGGCGGCTACGAGCAGTACTTC
cdr3_aa: CASSLRGGYEQYF

j_call: TRBJ2-7
v_call: TRBV28
clone_size: -
d_call: -
cdr3_nt: TGTGCCAGCAGTTTCCGGGGGGCGAGCTCCTACGAGCAGTACTTC
cdr3_aa: CASSFRGASSYEQYF

j_call: TRBJ1-1
v_call: TRBV27
clone_size: -
d_call: TRBD1
cdr3_nt: TGTGCCAGCAGTTTAGGGGCCGGACAGGGGGTCACTGAAGCTTTCTTT
cdr3_aa: CASSLGAGQGVTEAFF